The 26 T cell receptor beta chains below come from one sample, sequenced in a study of shared clonotypes between healthy human individuals. Cells designated naive CD8 were CD45RO-negative and were positively selected for CCR7, with terminally differentiated effector memory CD45RA+ cells excluded. Clones were sequenced by immunoSEQ multiplex PCR, and TCRdb holds only the in-frame ones, with some missing. The sample carries around 2.1 million clones, about 92% recorded once. The sample was naive CD8+ T cells from PBMCs. The receptors shown here come from a man between 18 and 35 years old in good health. Some clones in this sample may be carry-over from other donors' samples.

This rearrangement joins TRBV23-1 to TRBJ2-4, with 10 bases that match TRBD1. TRBV23-1 is identified as an open reading frame with a role that is uncertain. The CDR3 extends over 23 amino acids. V trimming: 6 bases; J trimming: 0 bases; junction bases outside the gene matches: 26. The CDR3 spells CASSRGRKGSTGGQPLAKNIQYF. CDR3 sequence (DNA): TGCGCCAGCAGCCGCGGGCGAAAGGGTTCGACAGGGGGCCAGCCTCTAGCCAAAAACATTCAGTACTTC.

Concerning this clone: Within the sample, other DNA sequences also encode this same CDR3. The rearrangement links TRBV6-5 to TRBJ2-7; 7 nucleotides align to TRBD2. Germline V gives CDR1 MNHEY, CDR2 SVGAGI. The CDR3 loop spans 14 amino acids. With V trimmed by 0 bases and J by 5 bases, 4 bases remained unmatched. This CDR3 reads CASSYSSGGNEQYF. The CDR3 coding sequence is TGTGCCAGCAGTTACTCGTCGGGAGGAAACGAGCAGTACTTC.

The chain combines TRBV4-1 with TRBJ2-1; 7 bases are a match to TRBD2. With V trimmed by 3 bases and J by 5 bases, 22 bases remained unmatched. Germline V gene sequence: CDR1 MGHRA, CDR2 YSYEKL. The CDR3 has 20 amino acids. The CDR3, as DNA: TGCGCCAGCAGCCATCGGGCTGAGAGGCGGGAGACGGACGACAACAATGAGCAGTTCTTC. Protein: CASSHRAERRETDDNNEQFF.

V and J are TRBV19 and TRBJ2-7, with 12 bases aligning to TRBD2. After removal of 5 bases from V and 6 bases from J, the junction contained 8 bases not matched to a gene. The CDR3 length is 15 residues. Germline-derived CDR1 and CDR2 are LNHDA and SQIVND (reference sequence). CDR3 nucleotide sequence: TGTGCCAGTAGTTTAGGACTAGCGGGAAACGCCGAGCAGTACTTC. This codes for CASSLGLAGNAEQYF.

The V call is TRBV19, the J call TRBJ1-5; D gene ambiguous. The CDR3 is 15 amino acids. The germline V gene encodes CDR1 LNHDA and CDR2 SQIVND (reference sequence). V shed 4 bases and J shed 9 bases, with 19 bases lying between them. The CDR3 region is CASSTIGGGSWPQHF. In nucleotides, the CDR3 is TGTGCCAGTAGTACTATCGGTGGCGGCTCTTGGCCCCAGCATTTT.

This clone was seen a single time. The rearrangement joins TRBV19 to TRBJ2-5; either TRBD1 or TRBD2 may fit D (5 bases each). Germline CDR1 reads LNHDA; CDR2 reads SQIVND (reference sequence). There are 14 residues in the CDR3. Trimming removed 5 bases from V and 1 base from J, with 11 bases in between. The CDR3, as DNA: TGTGCCAGTAGTCTGACGGGGACCCAAGAGACCCAGTACTTC. This encodes CASSLTGTQETQYF.

The genes are TRBV10-2 and TRBJ2-5; 9 nucleotides line up with TRBD2. Trimming at V came to 0 bases and at J to 3 bases, leaving 8 bases not matched to a gene. Germline lookup yields CDR1 WSHSY and CDR2 SAAADI. The CDR3 loop spans 17 amino acids. CDR3 nucleotide sequence: TGCGCCAGCAGTGAGTCGACTCGGCTAGCGGGAAAAGAGACCCAGTACTTC. It is translated as CASSESTRLAGKETQYF.

This rearrangement joins TRBV7-9 to TRBJ2-2, with TRBD2 identical over 14 bases. V was pared by 5 bases and J by 4 bases, with 6 bases of the junction left unmatched. Germline loops: CDR1 SEHNR, CDR2 FQNEAQ (reference sequence). This CDR3 comprises 17 residues. As DNA, the CDR3 is TGTGCCAGCAGCCCACTTGGACTAGCGGGAGGCACCGGGGAGCTGTTTTTT. Translation gives CASSPLGLAGGTGELFF.

This chain uses TRBV4-1 with TRBJ1-5, with a possible D match to TRBD1 (5 bases). With 1 base removed from V and 4 bases from J, the gap between germline ends came to 11 bases. The CDR3 has 15 residues. Germline V gene data show CDR1 as MGHRA and CDR2 as YSYEKL. The CDR3 DNA is TGCGCCAGCAGCCAAGTGGGGGGTAATAATCAGCCCCAGCATTTT. It yields the protein CASSQVGGNNQPQHF.

The gene calls are TRBV4-1 and TRBJ2-3; a weak D match, TRBD1 (8 bases). With 8 bases removed from V and 0 bases from J, the gap between germline ends came to 18 bases. The length of the CDR3 is 16 residues. In germline, CDR1 is MGHRA, CDR2 YSYEKL. The CDR3 loop reads CASQSGTGFSTDTQYF. The CDR3 DNA reads as TGCGCCAGCCAAAGCGGGACAGGATTTAGCACAGATACGCAGTATTTT.

The chain uses TRBV2 and TRBJ2-5; TRBD2 matches 11 bases. The germline V gene has CDR1 SNHLY and CDR2 FYNNEI. The ends lost 4 bases at V and 9 bases at J; junction bases unmatched: 10. The CDR3 totals 15 residues. Written as DNA, the CDR3 is TGTGCCAGCAGTGGACGGACTAGCGGGCAAGAAGCCCAGTACTTC. Amino acids: CASSGRTSGQEAQYF.

The V call is TRBV27, the J call TRBJ2-2, with TRBD1 as a possible D gene (6 bases). The CDR3 is 18 residues long. The V gene's germline CDR1 is MNHEY and CDR2 SMNVEV (reference sequence). V was shortened by 5 bases and J by 3 bases, with 22 bases between the two germline ends. CDR3 sequence (DNA): TGTGCCAGCAGTCATGAGGGAACAGGGAAGGGGGACACCGGGGAGCTGTTTTTT. Residues: CASSHEGTGKGDTGELFF.

The chain uses TRBV18 and TRBJ2-2; D might be TRBD2 (6 bases). The V gene's germline CDR1 is KGHSH and CDR2 LQKENI. CDR3 length: 19 amino acids. The V end lost 0 bases, the J end lost 3 bases, and 20 bases lay between the germline ends. The CDR3 is CASSPPNLPGLLHTGELFF. The CDR3 bases are TGTGCCAGCTCACCACCGAACCTCCCGGGACTTCTTCACACCGGGGAGCTGTTTTTT.

Regarding this clone: The sample has other DNA sequences that encode this CDR3 too. This chain joins TRBV9 and TRBJ2-1; D unresolved. Per the germline V gene, CDR1 is SGDLS and CDR2 is YYNGEE. The CDR3 has 15 amino acids. V lost 0 bases, J lost 0 bases, and 7 bases lay in between. The CDR3 region has the DNA TGTGCCAGCAGCGTAGCCCCGAGCTCCTACAATGAGCAGTTCTTC. It yields the protein CASSVAPSSYNEQFF.

This clone was counted a single time. The genes are TRBV21-1 and TRBJ1-2; the D call of TRBD1 is as the table states it, not checked on the DNA. TRBV21-1 is a listed pseudogene. The CDR3 runs to 12 residues. CDR3 sequence: CASSKTRPGYTF. CDR3 DNA: TGTGCCAGCAGCAAGACAAGGCCCGGCTACACCTTC.

The genes are TRBV28 and TRBJ1-2; weak D call: TRBD1 (5 bases). The CDR3 runs to 15 residues. Germline V gene lookup returns CDR1 MDHEN and CDR2 SYDVKM. V was shortened by 5 bases and J by 3 bases, with 16 bases between the two germline ends. The CDR3 loop reads CASSVPQGSYYGYTF. The DNA of the CDR3 is TGTGCCAGCAGTGTCCCCCAGGGCAGCTACTATGGCTACACCTTC.

The chain uses TRBV25-1 and TRBJ2-3; D remains unclear. CDR1 is MGHDK, CDR2 SYGVNS, per germline. This CDR3 contains 13 residues. Trimming removed 6 bases at V and 1 base at J, with 8 bases between. CDR3 protein: CASRDLGTDTQYF. The CDR3 region has the DNA TGTGCCAGCAGGGATCTTGGCACAGATACGCAGTATTTT. The full variable domain, with the rest looked up from reference TRBV25-1 and TRBJ2-3, is EADIYQTPRYLVIGTGKKITLECSQTMGHDKMYWYQQDPGMELHLIHYSYGVNSTEKGDLSSESTVSRIRTEHFPLTLESARPSHTSQYLCASRDLGTDTQYFGPGTRLTVL.

The chain links TRBV11-2 to TRBJ1-1, with D uncertain. Per germline, CDR1 SGHAT and CDR2 FQNNGV. The CDR3 is 15 residues long. V lost 2 bases and J 1 base, leaving 11 bases between the germline ends. The CDR3 region is CASSLNRNPNTEAFF. The DNA for the CDR3 is TGTGCCAGCAGCTTAAATCGCAACCCGAACACTGAAGCTTTCTTT. The full variable domain, completed using reference TRBV11-2 and TRBJ1-1, is EAGVAQSPRYKIIEKRQSVAFWCNPISGHATLYWYQQILGQGPKLLIQFQNNGVVDDSQLPKDRFSAERLKGVDSTLKIQPAKLEDSAVYLCASSLNRNPNTEAFFGQGTRLTVV.

This clone was seen just once. The V call is TRBV25-1, the J call TRBJ2-7; D remains unclear. The CDR3 covers 14 residues. The germline V gene encodes CDR1 MGHDK and CDR2 SYGVNS. Trimming shortened V by 2 bases and J by 2 bases, and 10 bases separated the two germline ends. The CDR3 protein is CASSEGHLTYEQYF. The CDR3 DNA is TGTGCCAGCAGTGAAGGCCACCTGACCTACGAGCAGTACTTC.

The gene calls are TRBV2 and TRBJ2-7, with TRBD1 matching over 9 bases. V shed 1 base and J 7 bases; nucleotides not matched to a gene: 8. The CDR3 is made up of 15 amino acids. Looked up from germline, CDR1 is SNHLY and CDR2 is FYNNEI. CDR3 DNA sequence: TGTGCCAGCAGTGAAGATTCGGGGACAGGGATTGAGCAGTACTTC. Its protein product is CASSEDSGTGIEQYF.

Concerning this clone: Other DNA sequences within the sample encode an identical CDR3. The chain is built from TRBV27 and TRBJ2-7; 8 bases are shared with TRBD1. CDR1 is MNHEY and CDR2 is SMNVEV in the germline V gene (reference sequence). V trimming: 2 bases; J trimming: 2 bases; junction bases outside the gene matches: 2. The CDR3 runs 14 residues. The CDR3 here is CASSLDRGAYEQYF. The DNA of the CDR3 is TGTGCCAGCAGTTTAGACAGGGGAGCCTACGAGCAGTACTTC.

The chain uses TRBV27 and TRBJ1-5; D remains ambiguous. Deletions cut 6 bases from V and 1 base from J, with 13 bases between. Germline V CDR1 and CDR2: MNHEY, SMNVEV (reference sequence). The CDR3 is 15 residues long. CDR3 sequence reads: CASSSERGSNQPQHF. CDR3 coding DNA: TGTGCCAGCAGCTCCGAACGGGGAAGCAATCAGCCCCAGCATTTT.

This rearrangement joins TRBV6-4 to TRBJ1-2; no definite D call. From germline, CDR1 is MRHNA and CDR2 SNTAGT. Trimming shortened V by 0 bases and J by 4 bases, and 9 bases separated the two germline ends. This CDR3 is built from 14 residues. The CDR3 spells CASSDSAGVYGYTF. The DNA of the CDR3 is TGTGCCAGCAGTGACTCGGCCGGAGTCTATGGCTACACCTTC.

For this clone: In the same sample, other DNA sequences code for this CDR3. CDR3 sequence reads: CASSPSGTTYNEQFF. The CDR3 nucleotides read TGTGCCAGCAGCCCTAGCGGGACTACCTACAATGAGCAGTTCTTC. The chain combines TRBV9 with TRBJ2-1; 9 bases match TRBD2. The J segment lost 2 bases and the V segment lost 4 bases, leaving 4 bases of the junction unmatched. The CDR3 totals 15 residues. Germline loops: CDR1 SGDLS, CDR2 YYNGEE.

Remarks on this clone: The same CDR3 arises from other DNA sequences in this sample as well. The rearrangement uses TRBV11-2 and TRBJ2-7, with D uncertain. From germline, CDR1 is SGHAT and CDR2 FQNNGV. The CDR3 spans 12 residues. Between the trimmed V and J ends, which lost 2 bases and 3 bases, there was a span of 5 bases. CDR3 nucleotide sequence: TGTGCCAGCAGCTTATGGAGCTACGAGCAGTACTTC. Protein sequence: CASSLWSYEQYF.

The chain recombines TRBV7-2 with TRBJ2-5; no definite D call. The length of the CDR3 is 14 residues. Trimming stripped 1 base from V and 5 bases from J, with 11 bases between. The germline gives CDR1 SGHTA, CDR2 FQGNSA. As DNA, the CDR3 is TGTGCCAGCAGCTTAGTCGGCTCCAAGGAGACCCAGTACTTC. Translation gives CASSLVGSKETQYF.